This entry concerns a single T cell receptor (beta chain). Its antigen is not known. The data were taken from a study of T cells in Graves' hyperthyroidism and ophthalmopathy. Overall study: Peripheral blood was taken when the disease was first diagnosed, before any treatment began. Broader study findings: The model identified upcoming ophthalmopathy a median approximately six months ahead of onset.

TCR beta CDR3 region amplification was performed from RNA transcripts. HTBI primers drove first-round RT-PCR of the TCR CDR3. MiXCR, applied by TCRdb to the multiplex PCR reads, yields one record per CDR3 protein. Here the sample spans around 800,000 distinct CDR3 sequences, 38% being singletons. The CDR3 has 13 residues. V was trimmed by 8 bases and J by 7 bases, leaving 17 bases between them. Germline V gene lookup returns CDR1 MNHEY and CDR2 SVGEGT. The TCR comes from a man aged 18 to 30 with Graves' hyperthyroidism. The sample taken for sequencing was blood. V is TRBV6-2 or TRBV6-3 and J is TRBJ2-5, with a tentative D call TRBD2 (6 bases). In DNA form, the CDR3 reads TGTGCCAGCGGGTTCGGAGGGGCCGGGACCCAGTACTTC. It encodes CASGFGGAGTQYF.